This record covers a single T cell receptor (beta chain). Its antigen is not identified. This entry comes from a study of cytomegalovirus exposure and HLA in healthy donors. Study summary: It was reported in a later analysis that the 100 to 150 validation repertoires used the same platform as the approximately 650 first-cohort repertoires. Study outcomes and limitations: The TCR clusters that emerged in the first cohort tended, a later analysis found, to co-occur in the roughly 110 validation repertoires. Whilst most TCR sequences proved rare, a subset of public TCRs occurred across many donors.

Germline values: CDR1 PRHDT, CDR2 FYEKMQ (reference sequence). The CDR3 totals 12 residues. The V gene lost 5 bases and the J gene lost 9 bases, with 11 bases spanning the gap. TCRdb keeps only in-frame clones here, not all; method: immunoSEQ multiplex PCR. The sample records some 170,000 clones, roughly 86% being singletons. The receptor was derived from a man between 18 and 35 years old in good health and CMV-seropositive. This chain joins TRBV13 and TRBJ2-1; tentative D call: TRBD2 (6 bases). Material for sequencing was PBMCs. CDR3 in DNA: TGTGCCAGCAGCACTGGCGGGATTGAGCAGTTCTTC. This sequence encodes CASSTGGIEQFF.